This TCR beta chain came from a study of human T cells and chemical hapten exposure. Study summary: Reading of the patch tests, which applied 0.01% DPC to the upper back, occurred at 6 days.

Time point of the sample: patch test 3, about 24 weeks after DPC sensitization. Treatment given: therapeutic diphenylcyclopropenone sensitization with weekly scalp DPC. Unique molecular identifiers were linked by the library to individual cDNA molecules. TCRdb processed the RACE reads anew with MiXCR; each CDR3 protein has one entry. This sample yields around 130,000 distinct CDR3 sequences, of which about 11% are seen a single time; over 2% belongs to the top ten. The receptor was isolated from a woman in her fifties or sixties with alopecia areata. Some clones in this sample may be carry-over from other donors' samples. The sequences come from whole blood, collected in connection with sensitization to the hapten diphenylcyclopropenone (DPC).

Here the CDR3 reads CSVEDIAGPLSGANVLTF. The CDR3 coding sequence is TGCAGCGTTGAAGATATAGCGGGGCCGCTCTCTGGGGCCAACGTCCTGACTTTC. V is TRBV29-1 and J is TRBJ2-6; 8 positions agree with TRBD2. V trimming: 0 bases; J trimming: 0 bases; junction bases outside the gene matches: 7. Per germline, CDR1 SQVTM and CDR2 ANQGSEA. This CDR3 is 18 amino acids long.